The next 11 T cell receptor beta chains were all read from a single sample in a study of T cells in localized non-small cell lung cancer. The method was immunoSEQ multiplex PCR; TCRdb's version includes in-frame clones alone and lacks a portion of them. The table has about 82,000 clones, around 82% seen once. Sequences were derived from PBMCs, sampled before any cancer treatment. The receptors were sampled from a man aged 40 to 70 with stage II squamous cell lung carcinoma.

The chain joins TRBV2 to TRBJ2-5; 7 nucleotides agree with TRBD1. V was clipped by 4 bases and J by 3 bases; unmatched bases: 2. The CDR3 is 13 amino acids. Germline V CDR1 and CDR2: SNHLY, FYNNEI. CDR3 in DNA: TGTGCCAGCAGTGGGACAGGCAAAGAGACCCAGTACTTC. It encodes CASSGTGKETQYF.

In this sample, this clone is medium-sized. The V and J genes are TRBV4-2 and TRBJ1-3; no firm D call. Trimming took 0 bases from V and 0 from J, leaving 6 bases between them. Per the germline V gene, CDR1 is LGHNA and CDR2 is YNFKEQ. This CDR3 comprises 15 residues. The CDR3 spells CASSQDRNSGNTIYF. DNA for the CDR3: TGTGCCAGCAGCCAAGACCGAAACTCTGGAAACACCATATATTTT.

The table lists this clone with many counts. The chain's CDR3 is CASSFDGFSYEQYF. The DNA of the CDR3 is TGCGCCAGCAGCTTTGACGGTTTCTCCTACGAGCAGTACTTC. The V and J genes are TRBV5-1 and TRBJ2-7; D uncertain. The V gene's germline CDR1 is SGHRS and CDR2 YFSETQ. Trimming stripped 2 bases from V and 0 bases from J, with 9 bases between. The CDR3 covers 14 residues.

The chain couples TRBV5-1 to TRBJ1-1; 10 positions agree with TRBD1. Germline trimming cut 3 bases from V and 7 bases from J; bases unmatched to any gene: 12. The germline V gene has CDR1 SGHRS and CDR2 YFSETQ. The CDR3 is made up of 16 amino acids. CDR3 nucleotides: TGCGCCAGCAGCTCGAGTCCCGGGACAGGGGAAGTTGAAGCTTTCTTT. Translating gives CASSSSPGTGEVEAFF.

The table lists this clone with a few counts. The chain uses TRBV19 and TRBJ2-1; D is uncertain. CDR1 is LNHDA and CDR2 is SQIVND in the germline V gene (reference sequence). Trimming shortened V by 6 bases and J by 0 bases, and 9 bases separated the two germline ends. This CDR3 region has 14 residues. The CDR3 reads CASSTLSSYNEQFF. CDR3 sequence (DNA): TGTGCCAGTAGCACACTGAGCTCCTACAATGAGCAGTTCTTC.

This chain connects TRBV7-9 to TRBJ2-2; a weak D match, TRBD2 (6 bases). There are 16 residues in the CDR3. V was trimmed by 5 bases and J by 4 bases, leaving 17 bases between them. Germline lookup yields CDR1 SEHNR and CDR2 FQNEAQ (reference sequence). CDR3 loop: CASSPPGGGRTGELFF. CDR3 in DNA: TGTGCCAGCAGCCCGCCCGGGGGTGGTCGCACCGGGGAGCTGTTTTTT.

The chain is built from TRBV7-9 and TRBJ2-3; 7 bases are shared with TRBD1. The V segment lost 2 bases and the J segment 2 bases; nucleotides outside the gene matches: 4. Germline values: CDR1 SEHNR, CDR2 FQNEAQ (reference sequence). The CDR3 sequence is 15 residues long. The CDR3 reads CASSLTGASTDTQYF. CDR3 DNA: TGTGCCAGCAGCTTAACAGGGGCTTCCACAGATACGCAGTATTTT.

The chain couples TRBV6-6 to TRBJ1-5, with 9 bases matching TRBD1. Trimming removed 5 bases from V and 7 bases from J; junction bases left unmatched: 12. The CDR3 length is 16 residues. CDR1 is MNHNY, CDR2 SVGAGI, per germline (reference sequence). CDR3 protein: CASSPGTGGVVQPQHF. The CDR3 DNA follows: TGTGCCAGCAGTCCAGGAACAGGGGGCGTTGTCCAGCCCCAGCATTTT.

The chain links TRBV28 to TRBJ2-5; 7 bases agree with TRBD2. The CDR3 totals 13 residues. Germline trimming cut 3 bases from V and 10 bases from J; bases unmatched to any gene: 8. Germline loops: CDR1 MDHEN, CDR2 SYDVKM. CDR3 loop: CASSFGGKGFQYF. The CDR3 nucleotides read TGTGCCAGCAGTTTCGGGGGGAAGGGGTTCCAGTACTTC.

The chain links TRBV10-2 to TRBJ1-2; D possibly corresponds to TRBD1 (5 bases). Germline V CDR1 and CDR2: WSHSY, SAAADI. V lost 4 bases and J 2 bases, leaving 8 bases between the germline ends. The CDR3 is made up of 13 amino acids. The CDR3 protein is CASSVSGNYGYTF. CDR3 sequence (DNA): TGCGCCAGCAGTGTCTCAGGGAACTATGGCTACACCTTC.

This chain joins TRBV7-6 and TRBJ1-1; D perhaps matches TRBD1 (5 bases). This CDR3 spans 14 amino acids. V dropped 3 bases and J dropped 1 base, with 9 bases sitting between them. The V gene's germline CDR1 is SGHVS and CDR2 FNYEAQ. DNA of the CDR3: TGTGCCAGCAGCTTGGGGAGGGGGAACACTGAAGCTTTCTTT. Protein product: CASSLGRGNTEAFF. Variable domain in full (rest from reference TRBV7-6 and TRBJ1-1): GAGVSQSPRYKVTKRGQDVALRCDPISGHVSLYWYRQALGQGPEFLTYFNYEAQQDKSGLPNDRFSAERPEGSISTLTIQRTEQRDSAMYRCASSLGRGNTEAFFGQGTRLTVV.